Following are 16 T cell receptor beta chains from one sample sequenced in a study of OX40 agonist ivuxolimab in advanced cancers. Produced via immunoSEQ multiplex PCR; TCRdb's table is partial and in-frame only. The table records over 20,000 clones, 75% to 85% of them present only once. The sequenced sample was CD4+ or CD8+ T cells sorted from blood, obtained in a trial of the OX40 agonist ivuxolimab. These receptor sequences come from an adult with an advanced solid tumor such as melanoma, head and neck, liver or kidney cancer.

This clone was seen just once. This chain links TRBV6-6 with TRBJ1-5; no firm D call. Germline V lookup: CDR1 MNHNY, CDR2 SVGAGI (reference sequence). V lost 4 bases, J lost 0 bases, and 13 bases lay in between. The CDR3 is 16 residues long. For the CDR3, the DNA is TGTGCCAGCAGTTCCACCACCTCTTATAGCAATCAGCCCCAGCATTTT. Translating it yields CASSSTTSYSNQPQHF.

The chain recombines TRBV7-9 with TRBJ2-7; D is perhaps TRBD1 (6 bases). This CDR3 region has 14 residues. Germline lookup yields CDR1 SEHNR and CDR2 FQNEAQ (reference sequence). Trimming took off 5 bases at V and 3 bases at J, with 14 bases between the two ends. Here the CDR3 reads CASSRDNYLYEQYF. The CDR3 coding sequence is TGTGCCAGCAGCCGGGACAACTACCTCTACGAGCAGTACTTC.

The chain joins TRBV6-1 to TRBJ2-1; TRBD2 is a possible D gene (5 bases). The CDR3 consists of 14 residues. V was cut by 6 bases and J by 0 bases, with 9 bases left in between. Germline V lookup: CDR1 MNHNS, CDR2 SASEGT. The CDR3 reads CASRLGSSYNEQFF. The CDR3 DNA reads TGTGCCAGCAGGTTGGGGAGCTCCTACAATGAGCAGTTCTTC.

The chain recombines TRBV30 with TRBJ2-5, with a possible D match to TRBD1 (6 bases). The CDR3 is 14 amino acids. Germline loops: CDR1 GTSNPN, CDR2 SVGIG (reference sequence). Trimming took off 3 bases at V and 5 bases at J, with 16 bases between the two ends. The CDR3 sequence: CAWSRDTRLETQYF. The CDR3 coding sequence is TGTGCCTGGAGCAGGGACACCAGGTTGGAGACCCAGTACTTC.

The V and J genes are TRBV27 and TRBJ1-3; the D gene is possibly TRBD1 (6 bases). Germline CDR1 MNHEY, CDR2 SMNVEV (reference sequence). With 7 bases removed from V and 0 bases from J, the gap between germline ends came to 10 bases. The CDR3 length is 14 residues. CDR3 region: CASTSTGSGNTIYF. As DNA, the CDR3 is TGTGCCAGCACCTCGACAGGCTCTGGAAACACCATATATTTT.

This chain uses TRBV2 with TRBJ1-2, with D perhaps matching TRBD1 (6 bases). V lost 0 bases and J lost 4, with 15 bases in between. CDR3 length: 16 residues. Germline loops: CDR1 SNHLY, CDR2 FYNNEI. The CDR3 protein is CASSEALGGDTYGYTF. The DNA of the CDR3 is TGTGCCAGCAGTGAAGCATTGGGGGGCGACACCTATGGCTACACCTTC.

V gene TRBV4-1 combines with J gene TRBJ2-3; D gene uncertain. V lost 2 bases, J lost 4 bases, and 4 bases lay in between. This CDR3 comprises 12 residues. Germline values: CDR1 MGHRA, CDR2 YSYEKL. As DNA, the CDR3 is TGCGCCAGCAGCCAAACTCCAGATACGCAGTATTTT. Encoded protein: CASSQTPDTQYF.

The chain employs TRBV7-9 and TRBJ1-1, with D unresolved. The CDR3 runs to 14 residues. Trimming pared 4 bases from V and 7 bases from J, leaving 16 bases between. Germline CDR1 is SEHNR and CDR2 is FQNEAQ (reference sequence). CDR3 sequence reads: CASSSQAAFSEAFF. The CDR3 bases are TGTGCCAGCAGCTCCCAGGCCGCGTTTAGTGAAGCTTTCTTT.

The CDR3 nucleotides are TGTGCCATCGGCCGGGGCGGGACGGTGAACACTGAAGCTTTCTTT. Its translation is CAIGRGGTVNTEAFF. The chain links TRBV10-3 to TRBJ1-1, with D possibly matching TRBD1 (5 bases). CDR3 length: 15 residues. Per germline, CDR1 ENHRY and CDR2 SYGVKD. V was shortened by 8 bases and J by 0 bases, with 16 bases between the two germline ends.

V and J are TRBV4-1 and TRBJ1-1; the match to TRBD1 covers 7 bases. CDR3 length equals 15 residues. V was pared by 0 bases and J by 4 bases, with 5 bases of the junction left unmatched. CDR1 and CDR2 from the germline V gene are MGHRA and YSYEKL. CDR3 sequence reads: CASSQEQGGGTEAFF. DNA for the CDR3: TGCGCCAGCAGCCAAGAACAAGGGGGCGGCACTGAAGCTTTCTTT.

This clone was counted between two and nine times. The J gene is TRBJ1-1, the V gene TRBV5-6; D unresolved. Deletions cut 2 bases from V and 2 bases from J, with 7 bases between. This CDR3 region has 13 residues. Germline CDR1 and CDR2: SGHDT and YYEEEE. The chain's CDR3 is CASSFRHNTEAFF. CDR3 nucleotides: TGTGCCAGCAGCTTCCGACATAACACTGAAGCTTTCTTT.

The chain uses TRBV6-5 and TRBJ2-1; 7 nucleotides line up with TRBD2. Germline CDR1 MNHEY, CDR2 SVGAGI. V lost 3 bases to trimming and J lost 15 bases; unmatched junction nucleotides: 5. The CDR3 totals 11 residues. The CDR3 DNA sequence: TGTGCCAGCAGTTATCGGCGGGAGTGGTTCTTC. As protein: CASSYRREWFF.

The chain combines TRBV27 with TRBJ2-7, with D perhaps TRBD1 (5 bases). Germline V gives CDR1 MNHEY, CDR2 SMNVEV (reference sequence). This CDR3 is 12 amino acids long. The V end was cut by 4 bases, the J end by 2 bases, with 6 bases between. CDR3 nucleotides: TGTGCCAGCAGTTCAGGGACCTACGAGCAGTACTTC. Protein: CASSSGTYEQYF.

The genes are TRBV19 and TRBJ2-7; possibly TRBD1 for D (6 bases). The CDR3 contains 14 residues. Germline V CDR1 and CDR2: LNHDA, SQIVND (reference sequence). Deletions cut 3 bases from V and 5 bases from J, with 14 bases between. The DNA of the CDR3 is TGTGCCAGTAGTATCGACAGGATAACGGACGAGCAGTACTTC. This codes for CASSIDRITDEQYF.

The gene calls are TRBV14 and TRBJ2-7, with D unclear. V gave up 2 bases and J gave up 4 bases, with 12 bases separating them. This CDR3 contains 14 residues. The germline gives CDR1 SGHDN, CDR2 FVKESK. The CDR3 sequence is CASSQHGPKYEQYF. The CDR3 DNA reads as TGTGCCAGCAGCCAACACGGACCCAAATACGAGCAGTACTTC. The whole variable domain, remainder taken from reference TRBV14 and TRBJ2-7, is EAGVTQFPSHSVIEKGQTVTLRCDPISGHDNLYWYRRVMGKEIKFLLHFVKESKQDESGMPNNRFLAERTGGTYSTLKVQPAELEDSGVYFCASSQHGPKYEQYFGPGTRLTVT.

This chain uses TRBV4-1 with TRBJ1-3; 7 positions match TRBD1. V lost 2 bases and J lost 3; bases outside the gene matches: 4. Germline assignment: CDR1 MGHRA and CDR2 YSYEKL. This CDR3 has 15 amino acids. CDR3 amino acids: CASSQIQGGGNTIYF. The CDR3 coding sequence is TGCGCCAGCAGCCAAATTCAGGGGGGTGGAAACACCATATATTTT.